A single TCR beta chain is shown here with its context. The record originates from a study of blood T cell repertoires in COVID-19. Participants were aged roughly 18 to 100 years from roughly 25 US areas. Cohort placement rested on clinical history that participants reported themselves. Recovered status in Cohort 3 required two negative PCRs, clearance, or symptom resolution. The V end lost 0 bases, the J end lost 9 bases, and 12 bases lay between the germline ends. The germline gives CDR1 SGDLS, CDR2 YYNGEE. The CDR3 runs 13 residues. TCRdb's table, derived via immunoSEQ multiplex PCR, lists solely in-frame clones and lacks some. The sample carries around 210,000 clones, about 90% recorded once.

Material: PBMCs or T cells enriched from blood (not recorded which). This clonotype was sampled from a woman between 18 and 29 years old who had recovered from COVID-19. The chain combines TRBV9 with TRBJ1-1; D is unresolved. CDR3 protein: CASSVVFGGQAFF. In DNA, the CDR3 is TGTGCCAGCAGCGTAGTGTTCGGAGGTCAAGCTTTCTTT. The whole variable domain, remainder taken from reference TRBV9 and TRBJ1-1, is DSGVTQTPKHLITATGQRVTLRCSPRSGDLSVYWYQQSLDQGLQFLIQYYNGEERAKGNILERFSAQQFPDLHSELNLSSLELGDSALYFCASSVVFGGQAFFGQGTRLTVV.